Sequencing of this T cell receptor beta chain was carried out in a study of shared clonotypes between healthy human individuals. Findings and limits, study-wide: Non-shared clonotypes had lower generation probabilities than clonotypes shared by all four sorted-subset donors.

Per the germline V gene, CDR1 is SQVTM and CDR2 is ANQGSEA. The CDR3 contains 14 residues. Trimming shortened V by 4 bases and J by 3 bases, and 14 bases separated the two germline ends. Genomic DNA of every subset was divided equally among multiple immunoSEQ plates. Original processing methods: Because ImmunoSEQ provided only junction sequences with no quality scores, the filtering differed. The protocol was immunoSEQ multiplex PCR, while the TCRdb copy is restricted to in-frame clones and leaves out a portion. The V and J calls and clone size are taken from that table; D and trimming were inferred from the DNA. The repertoire holds some 1 million clones, with around 76% as singletons. As to this clone: The target antigen is unknown.

The V and J genes are TRBV29-1 and TRBJ2-3; D call uncertain. The TCR was taken from a man aged 18 to 35 in good health. The sample taken for sequencing was memory CD4+ T cells sorted from blood. Subset given: CD45RA-negative fraction. The CDR3 nucleotides read TGCAGCGTTGTCGCAGTCCGTACAACAGATACGCAGTATTTT. This gives the protein CSVVAVRTTDTQYF.